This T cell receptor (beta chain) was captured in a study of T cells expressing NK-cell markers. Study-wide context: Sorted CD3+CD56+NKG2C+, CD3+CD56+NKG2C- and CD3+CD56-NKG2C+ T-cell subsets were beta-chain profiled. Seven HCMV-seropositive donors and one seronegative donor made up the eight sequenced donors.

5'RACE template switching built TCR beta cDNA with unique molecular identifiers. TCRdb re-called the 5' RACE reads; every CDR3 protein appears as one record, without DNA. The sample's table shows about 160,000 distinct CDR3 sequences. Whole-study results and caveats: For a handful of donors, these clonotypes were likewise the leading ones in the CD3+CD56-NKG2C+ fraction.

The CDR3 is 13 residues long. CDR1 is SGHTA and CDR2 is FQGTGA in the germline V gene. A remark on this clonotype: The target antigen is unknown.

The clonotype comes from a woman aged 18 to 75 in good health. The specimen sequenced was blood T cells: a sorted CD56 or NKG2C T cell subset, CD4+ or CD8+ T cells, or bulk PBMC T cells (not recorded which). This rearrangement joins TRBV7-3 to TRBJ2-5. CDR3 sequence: CASSSSSSGTQYF.